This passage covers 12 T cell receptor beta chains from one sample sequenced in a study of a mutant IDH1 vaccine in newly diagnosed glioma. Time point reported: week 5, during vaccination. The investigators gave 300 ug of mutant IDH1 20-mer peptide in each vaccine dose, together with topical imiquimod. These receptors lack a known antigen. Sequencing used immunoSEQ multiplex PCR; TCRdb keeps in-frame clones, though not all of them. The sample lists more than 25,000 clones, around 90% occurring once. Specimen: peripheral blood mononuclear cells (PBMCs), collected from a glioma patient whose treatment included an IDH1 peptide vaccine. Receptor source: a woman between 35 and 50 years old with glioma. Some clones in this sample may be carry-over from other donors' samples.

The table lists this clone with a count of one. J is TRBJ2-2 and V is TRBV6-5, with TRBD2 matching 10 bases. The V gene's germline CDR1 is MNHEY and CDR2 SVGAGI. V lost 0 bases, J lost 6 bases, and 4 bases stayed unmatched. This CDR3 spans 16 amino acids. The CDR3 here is CASSYSISGRAGELFF. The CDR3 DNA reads TGTGCCAGCAGTTACTCGATCAGCGGGAGGGCCGGGGAGCTGTTTTTT.

DNA of the CDR3: TGTGCCAGCAGCCAAAACCGCCCGGGACTAGCGGGTGATGAGCAGTTCTTC. Translation: CASSQNRPGLAGDEQFF. The rearrangement joins TRBV7-3 to TRBJ2-1; TRBD2 matches at 12 bases. J lost 8 bases, V lost 5 bases, and 13 bases had no gene match. Germline V gives CDR1 SGHTA, CDR2 FQGTGA. The CDR3 has 17 amino acids.

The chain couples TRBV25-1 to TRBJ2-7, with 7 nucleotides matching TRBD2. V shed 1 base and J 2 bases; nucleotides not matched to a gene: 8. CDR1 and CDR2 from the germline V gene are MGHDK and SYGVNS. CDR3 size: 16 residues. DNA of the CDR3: TGTGCCAGCAGTGAATGGGGCAGGGAGGGCCCCTACGAGCAGTACTTC. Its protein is CASSEWGREGPYEQYF.

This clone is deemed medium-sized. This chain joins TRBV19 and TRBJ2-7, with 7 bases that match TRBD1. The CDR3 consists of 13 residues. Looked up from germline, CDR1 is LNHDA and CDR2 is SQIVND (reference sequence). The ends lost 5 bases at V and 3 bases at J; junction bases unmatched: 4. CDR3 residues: CASSLTGVYEQYF. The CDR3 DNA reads TGTGCCAGTAGTCTAACAGGGGTCTACGAGCAGTACTTC.

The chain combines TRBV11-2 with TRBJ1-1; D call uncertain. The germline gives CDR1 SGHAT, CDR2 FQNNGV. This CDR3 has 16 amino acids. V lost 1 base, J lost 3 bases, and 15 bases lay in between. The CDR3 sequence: CASSLGGRVEDTEAFF. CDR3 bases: TGTGCCAGCAGCTTAGGAGGCAGAGTCGAGGACACTGAAGCTTTCTTT. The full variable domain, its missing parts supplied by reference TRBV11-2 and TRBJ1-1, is EAGVAQSPRYKIIEKRQSVAFWCNPISGHATLYWYQQILGQGPKLLIQFQNNGVVDDSQLPKDRFSAERLKGVDSTLKIQPAKLEDSAVYLCASSLGGRVEDTEAFFGQGTRLTVV.

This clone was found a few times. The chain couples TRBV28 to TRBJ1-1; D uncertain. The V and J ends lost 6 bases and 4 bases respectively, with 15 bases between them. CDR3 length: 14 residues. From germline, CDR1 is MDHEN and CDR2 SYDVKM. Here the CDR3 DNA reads TGTGCCAGCAGCCCTTACTATCCGGGCACTGAAGCTTTCTTT. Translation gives CASSPYYPGTEAFF.

For the CDR3, the DNA is TGTGCCAGCAGTGTAGCGCGGTCGCAGCAAGAGACCCAGTACTTC. Its translation is CASSVARSQQETQYF. The chain combines TRBV2 with TRBJ2-5, with D possibly matching TRBD2 (5 bases). The CDR3 covers 15 residues. V dropped 4 bases and J dropped 2 bases, with 14 bases sitting between them. Germline V gene lookup returns CDR1 SNHLY and CDR2 FYNNEI. Variable domain in full (rest from reference TRBV2 and TRBJ2-5): EPEVTQTPSHQVTQMGQEVILRCVPISNHLYFYWYRQILGQKVEFLVSFYNNEISEKSEIFDDQFSVERPDGSNFTLKIRSTKLEDSAMYFCASSVARSQQETQYFGPGTRLLVL.

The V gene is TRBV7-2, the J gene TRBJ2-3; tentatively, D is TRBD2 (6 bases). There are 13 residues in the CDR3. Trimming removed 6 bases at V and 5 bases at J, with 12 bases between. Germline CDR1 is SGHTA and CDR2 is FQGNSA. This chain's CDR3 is CASRGGRGDTQYF. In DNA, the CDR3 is TGTGCCAGCAGGGGGGGTCGGGGAGATACGCAGTATTTT.

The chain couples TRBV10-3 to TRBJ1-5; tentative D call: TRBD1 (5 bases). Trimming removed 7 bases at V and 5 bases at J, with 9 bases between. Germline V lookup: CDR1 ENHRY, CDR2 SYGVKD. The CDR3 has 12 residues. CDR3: CAIKGTDQPQHF. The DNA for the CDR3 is TGTGCCATCAAGGGGACTGATCAGCCCCAGCATTTT.

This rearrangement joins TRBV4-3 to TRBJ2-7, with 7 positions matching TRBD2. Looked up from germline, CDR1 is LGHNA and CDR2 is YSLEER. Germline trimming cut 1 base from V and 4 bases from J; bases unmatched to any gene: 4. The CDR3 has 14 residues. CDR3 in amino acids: CASSQGGGGYEQYF. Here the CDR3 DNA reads TGCGCCAGCAGCCAAGGGGGCGGGGGATACGAGCAGTACTTC.

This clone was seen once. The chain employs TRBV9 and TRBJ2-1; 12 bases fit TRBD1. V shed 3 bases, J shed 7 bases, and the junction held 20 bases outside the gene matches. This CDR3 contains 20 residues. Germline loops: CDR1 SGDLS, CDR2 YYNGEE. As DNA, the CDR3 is TGTGCCAGCAGCGCGGGACAGGGGGCGACATTGAGGTCCCGAGGGAATGAGCAGTTCTTC. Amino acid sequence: CASSAGQGATLRSRGNEQFF.

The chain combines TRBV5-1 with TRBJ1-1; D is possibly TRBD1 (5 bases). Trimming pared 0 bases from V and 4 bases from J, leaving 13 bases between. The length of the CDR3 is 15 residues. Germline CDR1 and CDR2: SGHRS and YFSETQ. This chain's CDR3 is CASSLGRGGGTEAFF. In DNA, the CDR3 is TGCGCCAGCAGCTTGGGTCGGGGGGGAGGCACTGAAGCTTTCTTT.